Listed below are T cell receptor beta chains from one sample, sequenced in a study of blood T cell repertoires in COVID-19. Clones were read by immunoSEQ multiplex PCR, and TCRdb kept only the in-frame ones, dropping some. Of 350,000 to 450,000 clones in the sample, 91% were seen once. The sample taken for sequencing was PBMCs or T cells enriched from blood (not recorded which). These receptors were obtained from a woman aged 40 to 50 who had been exposed to COVID-19. The CDR3 runs from the conserved cysteine through the conserved F or W. D genes are given only for firm matches. A clone size is listed for some rows: how often the clone was seen (once, few, many), or a class if it is expanded.

cdr3_nt: TGTGCCAGTAGTATAGGAGGGTCGAGGGCTTTCTTT
cdr3_aa: CASSIGGSRAFF
d_call: NA
clone_size: NA
j_call: TRBJ1-1
v_call: TRBV19

cdr3_nt: TGTGCCACCAGCCAAAAAAACATTCAGTACTTC
cdr3_aa: CATSQKNIQYF
d_call: NA
clone_size: NA
j_call: TRBJ2-4
v_call: TRBV24-1

cdr3_nt: TGTGCCAGCAGTTTATGGGGAGGGACTACTATGAACACTGAAGCTTTCTTT
cdr3_aa: CASSLWGGTTMNTEAFF
d_call: NA
clone_size: NA
j_call: TRBJ1-1
v_call: TRBV27

cdr3_nt: TGTGCCAGCAGCCAAGCTATGGTCCTTTCTGCGACTGAAGCTTTCTTT
cdr3_aa: CASSQAMVLSATEAFF
d_call: NA
clone_size: NA
j_call: TRBJ1-1
v_call: TRBV3-1/TRBV3-2

cdr3_nt: TGTGCCAGTAAAGGGGGGACAGGGGGCGGAAGCAATCAGCCCCAGCATTTT
cdr3_aa: CASKGGTGGGSNQPQHF
d_call: TRBD1
clone_size: NA
j_call: TRBJ1-5
v_call: TRBV19

cdr3_nt: TGTGCCAGCAGCCAAGAGCCTCCGGGTTATAGCAATCAGCCCCAGCATTTT
cdr3_aa: CASSQEPPGYSNQPQHF
d_call: NA
clone_size: NA
j_call: TRBJ1-5
v_call: TRBV3-1/TRBV3-2

cdr3_nt: TGTGCCACCAGTGATTTTGGGGACAGGGGAAGCAATGAGCAGTTCTTC
cdr3_aa: CATSDFGDRGSNEQFF
d_call: TRBD1
clone_size: NA
j_call: TRBJ2-1
v_call: TRBV24-1

cdr3_nt: TGTGCCAGCAGCTTGGGACAGGGGGCCGGTCAGCCCCAGCATTTT
cdr3_aa: CASSLGQGAGQPQHF
d_call: TRBD1
clone_size: NA
j_call: TRBJ1-5
v_call: TRBV7-9

cdr3_nt: TGTGCCACCAGTTACACCACAGATACGCAGTATTTT
cdr3_aa: CATSYTTDTQYF
d_call: NA
clone_size: NA
j_call: TRBJ2-3
v_call: TRBV24-1

cdr3_nt: TGTGCCATAGGCCGGGACACAGCTACCACCGGGGAGCTGTTTTTT
cdr3_aa: CAIGRDTATTGELFF
d_call: NA
clone_size: NA
j_call: TRBJ2-2
v_call: TRBV2

cdr3_nt: TGTGCCAGCAGCGTATCCCCGGGAATCGAAACCTTC
cdr3_aa: CASSVSPGIETF
d_call: NA
clone_size: NA
j_call: TRBJ1-2
v_call: TRBV9

cdr3_nt: TGTGCCAGCAGCTTTGGTCTTAGCTCCTACAATGAGCAGTTCTTC
cdr3_aa: CASSFGLSSYNEQFF
d_call: NA
clone_size: NA
j_call: TRBJ2-1
v_call: TRBV5-8

cdr3_nt: TGTGCCAGCAGTTTATTCGGGGGGGCTAACTATGGCTACACCTTC
cdr3_aa: CASSLFGGANYGYTF
d_call: NA
clone_size: NA
j_call: TRBJ1-2
v_call: TRBV27

cdr3_nt: TGCAGCGTTGGGATGTTGGGGGGACCCACAGATACGCAGTATTTT
cdr3_aa: CSVGMLGGPTDTQYF
d_call: NA
clone_size: NA
j_call: TRBJ2-3
v_call: TRBV29-1

cdr3_nt: TGCGCCAGCAGGGTACGGACAGACACTGAAGCTTTCTTT
cdr3_aa: CASRVRTDTEAFF
d_call: NA
clone_size: NA
j_call: TRBJ1-1
v_call: TRBV5-1

cdr3_nt: TGTGCCAGCACCCCAGGGGCCACCTACGAGCAGTACTTC
cdr3_aa: CASTPGATYEQYF
d_call: NA
clone_size: NA
j_call: TRBJ2-7
v_call: TRBV6-5

cdr3_nt: TGTGCCATCCGCGCGGGAGGGAAGTCGAACACCGGGGAGCTGTTTTTT
cdr3_aa: CAIRAGGKSNTGELFF
d_call: TRBD2
clone_size: NA
j_call: TRBJ2-2
v_call: TRBV10-3

cdr3_nt: TGTGCCACCGGAACCGGGGAGACAACTAATGAAAAACTGTTTTTT
cdr3_aa: CATGTGETTNEKLFF
d_call: NA
clone_size: once
j_call: TRBJ1-4
v_call: TRBV24-1

cdr3_nt: TGTGCCAGCAGGACAAAGGAAAATGAAAAACTGTTTTTT
cdr3_aa: CASRTKENEKLFF
d_call: NA
clone_size: NA
j_call: TRBJ1-4
v_call: TRBV6-5

cdr3_nt: TGTGCCTGGAGTTTGGGGGGGCATAGCAATCAGCCCCAGCATTTT
cdr3_aa: CAWSLGGHSNQPQHF
d_call: NA
clone_size: NA
j_call: TRBJ1-5
v_call: TRBV30

cdr3_nt: TGCAGCGTTGAACGGACCCGCGGGAGGGTGAACACTGAAGCTTTCTTT
cdr3_aa: CSVERTRGRVNTEAFF
d_call: NA
clone_size: NA
j_call: TRBJ1-1
v_call: TRBV29-1

cdr3_nt: TGTGCCAGCAGCTGGCGCCGAGGTGCAACTAATGAAAAACTGTTTTTT
cdr3_aa: CASSWRRGATNEKLFF
d_call: NA
clone_size: NA
j_call: TRBJ1-4
v_call: TRBV7-2

cdr3_nt: TGCGCCAGCAGCTCTACCGGACAGCGCAGCTCTGGAAACACCATATATTTT
cdr3_aa: CASSSTGQRSSGNTIYF
d_call: NA
clone_size: NA
j_call: TRBJ1-3
v_call: TRBV5-1

cdr3_nt: TGCGCCAGCAGCTTGCTAGCGGGCAACGAAGAGACCCAGTACTTC
cdr3_aa: CASSLLAGNEETQYF
d_call: TRBD2
clone_size: NA
j_call: TRBJ2-5
v_call: TRBV5-1

cdr3_nt: TGTGCCAGTAGTATAGTTCTAGGAGAGACCCAGTACTTC
cdr3_aa: CASSIVLGETQYF
d_call: NA
clone_size: NA
j_call: TRBJ2-5
v_call: TRBV19

cdr3_nt: TGTGCCAGCAGCCCTGGGACAGGGGTTCGCGAGCAGTACTTC
cdr3_aa: CASSPGTGVREQYF
d_call: TRBD1
clone_size: NA
j_call: TRBJ2-7
v_call: TRBV5-4

cdr3_nt: TGTGCCAGTAGTATCAATGGGGGCGGCAATCAGCCCCAGCATTTT
cdr3_aa: CASSINGGGNQPQHF
d_call: NA
clone_size: NA
j_call: TRBJ1-5
v_call: TRBV19

cdr3_nt: TGTGCCATCAGAGAAGTTACTAGCACAGATACGCAGTATTTT
cdr3_aa: CAIREVTSTDTQYF
d_call: NA
clone_size: NA
j_call: TRBJ2-3
v_call: TRBV10-3